The rows below give T cell receptor beta chains drawn from one sample of a study of OX40 agonist ivuxolimab in advanced cancers. Sequenced by immunoSEQ multiplex PCR; TCRdb stores in-frame clones only, minus some. The top ten clones hold 13% of a sample with 70,000 to 90,000 clones, roughly nine tenths of them seen once. Material: CD4+ or CD8+ T cells sorted from blood, obtained in a trial of the OX40 agonist ivuxolimab. These receptors were taken from an adult with an advanced solid tumor such as melanoma, head and neck, liver or kidney cancer. The CDR3 runs from the conserved cysteine through the conserved F or W. The D gene is left open where the match is weak. Not all rows give a size; the values are once, few, many and, for expanded clones, a class.

d_gene,v_gene,abundance,j_gene,CDR3aa,CDR3nt
-,TRBV5-1,-,TRBJ2-7,CASSPRGVSYEQYF,TGCGCCAGCAGCCCCCGTGGGGTGTCCTACGAGCAGTACTTC
TRBD1,TRBV28,-,TRBJ2-7,CASSLGTGGYEQYF,TGTGCCAGCAGTTTAGGGACAGGGGGCTACGAGCAGTACTTC
TRBD2,TRBV11-3,-,TRBJ2-5,CASSLGLGVWETQYF,TGTGCCAGCAGCTTGGGACTAGGGGTTTGGGAGACCCAGTACTTC
-,TRBV10-3,-,TRBJ1-5,CAISESTRGQPQHF,TGTGCCATCAGTGAGTCGACTCGGGGCCAGCCCCAGCATTTT
TRBD1,TRBV30,-,TRBJ2-1,CAWMGQGIVEQFF,TGTGCCTGGATGGGACAGGGGATTGTTGAGCAGTTCTTC
-,TRBV6-6,-,TRBJ1-4,CASSYLDEEDEKLFF,TGTGCCAGCAGTTACCTGGACGAGGAGGATGAAAAACTGTTTTTT
TRBD2,TRBV18,-,TRBJ2-7,CASSPSGSTDYEQYF,TGTGCCAGCTCACCGAGCGGGAGTACCGACTACGAGCAGTACTTC
-,TRBV6-1,-,TRBJ2-1,CASSEGVGTYNEQFF,TGTGCCAGCAGTGAAGGGGTGGGGACCTACAATGAGCAGTTCTTC
TRBD1,TRBV12-5,-,TRBJ2-3,CASGGADRGRDTQYF,TGTGCTAGTGGTGGGGCCGACAGGGGGAGAGATACGCAGTATTTT
-,TRBV27,-,TRBJ1-6,CASSPSKGGSPLHF,TGTGCCAGCAGTCCCTCGAAGGGTGGATCACCCCTCCACTTT
-,TRBV4-2,few,TRBJ1-1,CASSQDAGSTEAFF,TGTGCCAGCAGCCAAGATGCAGGGAGCACTGAAGCTTTCTTT
TRBD2,TRBV7-7,-,TRBJ2-1,CASSSGLAGGADEQFF,TGTGCTAGCAGCTCCGGACTAGCGGGAGGTGCGGATGAGCAGTTCTTC
-,TRBV19,-,TRBJ1-1,CASSIDLAGGAFF,TGTGCCAGTAGTATAGATCTCGCAGGAGGAGCTTTCTTT
-,TRBV27,-,TRBJ1-6,CASSSLGPLHF,TGTGCCAGCAGTTCCCTTGGACCCCTCCACTTT
-,TRBV7-2,-,TRBJ2-1,CASSLEGTLPNEQFF,TGTGCCAGCAGCTTAGAGGGGACTCTCCCCAATGAGCAGTTCTTC
TRBD2,TRBV7-9,-,TRBJ2-7,CASRGLAGNYEQYF,TGTGCCAGCAGGGGACTAGCGGGAAACTACGAGCAGTACTTC
TRBD2,TRBV5-4,-,TRBJ2-7,CASSQGPTSGRTEQYF,TGTGCCAGCAGCCAAGGCCCGACTAGCGGGAGGACTGAGCAGTACTTC
TRBD1,TRBV6-1,-,TRBJ2-1,CASSPTGGAWNEQFF,TGTGCCAGCAGTCCGACAGGGGGCGCGTGGAATGAGCAGTTCTTC
TRBD2,TRBV29-1,few,TRBJ2-7,CSVEPSGTSYEQYF,TGCAGCGTTGAACCTAGCGGGACATCCTACGAGCAGTACTTC
-,TRBV2,-,TRBJ1-5,CASSSNQPQHF,TGTGCCAGCAGTTCTAATCAGCCCCAGCATTTT
TRBD1,TRBV12-5,-,TRBJ1-6,CASRDSYNSPLHF,TGTGCTAGCCGGGACAGCTATAATTCACCCCTCCACTTT
-,TRBV13,-,TRBJ1-2,CASSLRGAGYTF,TGTGCCAGCAGCTTACGGGGGGCTGGCTACACCTTC